What follows are 13 T cell receptor beta chains derived from one specimen sequenced in a study of response to subunit inactivated influenza vaccine. TCRdb re-analysed the RT-PCR reads in MiXCR, keeping a single row per CDR3 protein. This sample carries roughly 700,000 distinct CDR3 sequences, approximately 15% of them seen once, and the ten largest clones take roughly 6.4%. The material sequenced was PBMCs from blood, taken 14 to 15 days before vaccination. All receptors come from a man aged 50-60 years who received an inactivated influenza vaccine.

This clonotype has at least ten counts. The chain combines TRBV6-5 with TRBJ1-1; D remains unclear. The length of the CDR3 is 13 residues. Germline lookup yields CDR1 MNHEY and CDR2 SVGAGI. Trimming shortened V by 2 bases and J by 0 bases, and 4 bases separated the two germline ends. DNA of the CDR3: TGTGCCAGCAGTTACAGGGTGAACACTGAAGCTTTCTTT. Protein sequence: CASSYRVNTEAFF.

The chain couples TRBV20-1 to TRBJ2-7; 7 nucleotides line up with TRBD1. The CDR3 is 14 amino acids. Losses at the gene ends were 0 bases for V and 3 bases for J; bases not matched to a gene: 5. Germline V gene data show CDR1 as DFQATT and CDR2 as SNEGSKA (reference sequence). This CDR3 is CSARDVAGGYEQYF. For the CDR3, the DNA is TGCAGTGCTAGAGACGTAGCAGGGGGCTACGAGCAGTACTTC.

This clonotype was detected many times. This sequence joins TRBV6-1 and TRBJ1-1, with D hard to call. V was shortened by 5 bases and J by 8 bases, with 18 bases between the two germline ends. Germline-derived CDR1 and CDR2 are MNHNS and SASEGT. The CDR3 has 14 amino acids. The CDR3 region is CASSQFYQPLEAFF. The DNA of the CDR3 is TGTGCCAGCAGTCAATTCTACCAACCGCTGGAAGCTTTCTTT.

This clonotype has a handful of counts. V and J are TRBV7-9 and TRBJ2-7; D not resolved. The CDR3 has 13 amino acids. The germline CDR1 and CDR2 sequences are SEHNR and FQNEAQ (reference sequence). The V and J ends lost 1 base and 3 bases respectively, with 7 bases between them. In DNA form, the CDR3 reads TGTGCCAGCAGCTTAGTTAACAGCTACGAGCAGTACTTC. It encodes CASSLVNSYEQYF.

This clonotype appeared a few times. The chain uses TRBV27 and TRBJ2-1, with D possibly being TRBD2 (6 bases). In germline, CDR1 is MNHEY, CDR2 SMNVEV (reference sequence). The CDR3 has 13 residues. The germline V and J ends were trimmed by 8 bases and 4 bases, with 12 bases remaining between them. Written as DNA, the CDR3 is TGTGCCAGCCGGAGGGCCAGGTACAATGAGCAGTTCTTC. Its protein product is CASRRARYNEQFF.

This clonotype was observed a handful of times. The rearrangement joins TRBV28 to TRBJ1-2; 9 positions match TRBD1. With 4 bases clipped from V and 3 bases from J, the junction kept 6 bases outside the gene matches. This CDR3 has 15 amino acids. Germline loops: CDR1 MDHEN, CDR2 SYDVKM. CDR3 residues: CASSSGTGIDYGYTF. The CDR3 DNA reads as TGTGCCAGCAGTTCCGGGACAGGGATTGACTATGGCTACACCTTC.

V is TRBV20-1 and J is TRBJ2-1; 7 bases align to TRBD2. The CDR3 extends over 15 amino acids. Per the germline V gene, CDR1 is DFQATT and CDR2 is SNEGSKA (reference sequence). The V segment lost 3 bases and the J segment 7 bases; nucleotides outside the gene matches: 12. The CDR3 sequence: CSASHPGAGLNEQFF. In nucleotides, the CDR3 is TGCAGTGCTAGCCACCCGGGAGCGGGGCTTAATGAGCAGTTCTTC.

This clonotype was found a few times. The V call is TRBV20-1, the J call TRBJ2-5; D may be TRBD1 (5 bases). CDR1 is DFQATT and CDR2 is SNEGSKA in the germline V gene (reference sequence). The CDR3 has 13 residues. V was shortened by 3 bases and J by 5 bases, with 13 bases between the two germline ends. CDR3 nucleotides: TGCAGTGCTAGGCACGACTCAGGGGAGACCCAGTACTTC. Translated, it gives CSARHDSGETQYF.

This clonotype has at least ten counts. The rearrangement links TRBV7-3 to TRBJ2-1, with a possible D match to TRBD2 (7 bases). This CDR3 comprises 16 residues. The germline V gene has CDR1 SGHTA and CDR2 FQGTGA. V lost 5 bases, J lost 0 bases, and 14 bases lay in between. The CDR3 loop reads CASSPRGPSSYNEQFF. In DNA form, the CDR3 reads TGTGCCAGCAGCCCGCGGGGGCCTAGCTCCTACAATGAGCAGTTCTTC.

This clonotype came up a few times. The V call is TRBV28, the J call TRBJ2-1, with TRBD1 identical over 9 bases. This CDR3 is 15 amino acids long. CDR1 is MDHEN and CDR2 is SYDVKM in the germline V gene. The junction had 7 bases not matched to a gene; V was cut back by 6 bases and J by 4 bases. CDR3 sequence: CASSSGTGKYNEQFF. The DNA for the CDR3 is TGTGCCAGCAGCTCCGGGACAGGGAAATACAATGAGCAGTTCTTC.

The chain is built from TRBV10-3 and TRBJ2-2, with TRBD1 identical over 9 bases. V dropped 4 bases and J dropped 3; count of bases not matched to a gene: 9. Germline V gene sequence: CDR1 ENHRY, CDR2 SYGVKD. The CDR3 contains 17 residues. CDR3 residues: CAISVTPGTGHTGELFF. CDR3 DNA: TGTGCCATCAGTGTAACCCCCGGGACAGGGCACACCGGGGAGCTGTTTTTT.

This clonotype has only a few counts. The chain has TRBV12-3 or TRBV12-4 and TRBJ1-3, with TRBD1 matching over 7 bases. This CDR3 contains 14 residues. Germline trimming cut 5 bases from V and 5 bases from J; bases unmatched to any gene: 6. The CDR3, as DNA: TGTGCCAGCAGTAGAGACAGGGACCGAAACACCATATATTTT. Its translation is CASSRDRDRNTIYF.

This clonotype came up many times. The chain is built from TRBV5-6 and TRBJ2-7; 10 nucleotides agree with TRBD1. J gave up 9 bases and V 3 bases, and 12 bases lay outside the gene matches. This CDR3 contains 15 residues. CDR1 is SGHDT and CDR2 is YYEEEE in the germline V gene. For the CDR3, the DNA is TGTGCCAGCAGCTACTCCCCCGGGACAGGGGTAGTGCAGTACTTC. Translated, it gives CASSYSPGTGVVQYF.